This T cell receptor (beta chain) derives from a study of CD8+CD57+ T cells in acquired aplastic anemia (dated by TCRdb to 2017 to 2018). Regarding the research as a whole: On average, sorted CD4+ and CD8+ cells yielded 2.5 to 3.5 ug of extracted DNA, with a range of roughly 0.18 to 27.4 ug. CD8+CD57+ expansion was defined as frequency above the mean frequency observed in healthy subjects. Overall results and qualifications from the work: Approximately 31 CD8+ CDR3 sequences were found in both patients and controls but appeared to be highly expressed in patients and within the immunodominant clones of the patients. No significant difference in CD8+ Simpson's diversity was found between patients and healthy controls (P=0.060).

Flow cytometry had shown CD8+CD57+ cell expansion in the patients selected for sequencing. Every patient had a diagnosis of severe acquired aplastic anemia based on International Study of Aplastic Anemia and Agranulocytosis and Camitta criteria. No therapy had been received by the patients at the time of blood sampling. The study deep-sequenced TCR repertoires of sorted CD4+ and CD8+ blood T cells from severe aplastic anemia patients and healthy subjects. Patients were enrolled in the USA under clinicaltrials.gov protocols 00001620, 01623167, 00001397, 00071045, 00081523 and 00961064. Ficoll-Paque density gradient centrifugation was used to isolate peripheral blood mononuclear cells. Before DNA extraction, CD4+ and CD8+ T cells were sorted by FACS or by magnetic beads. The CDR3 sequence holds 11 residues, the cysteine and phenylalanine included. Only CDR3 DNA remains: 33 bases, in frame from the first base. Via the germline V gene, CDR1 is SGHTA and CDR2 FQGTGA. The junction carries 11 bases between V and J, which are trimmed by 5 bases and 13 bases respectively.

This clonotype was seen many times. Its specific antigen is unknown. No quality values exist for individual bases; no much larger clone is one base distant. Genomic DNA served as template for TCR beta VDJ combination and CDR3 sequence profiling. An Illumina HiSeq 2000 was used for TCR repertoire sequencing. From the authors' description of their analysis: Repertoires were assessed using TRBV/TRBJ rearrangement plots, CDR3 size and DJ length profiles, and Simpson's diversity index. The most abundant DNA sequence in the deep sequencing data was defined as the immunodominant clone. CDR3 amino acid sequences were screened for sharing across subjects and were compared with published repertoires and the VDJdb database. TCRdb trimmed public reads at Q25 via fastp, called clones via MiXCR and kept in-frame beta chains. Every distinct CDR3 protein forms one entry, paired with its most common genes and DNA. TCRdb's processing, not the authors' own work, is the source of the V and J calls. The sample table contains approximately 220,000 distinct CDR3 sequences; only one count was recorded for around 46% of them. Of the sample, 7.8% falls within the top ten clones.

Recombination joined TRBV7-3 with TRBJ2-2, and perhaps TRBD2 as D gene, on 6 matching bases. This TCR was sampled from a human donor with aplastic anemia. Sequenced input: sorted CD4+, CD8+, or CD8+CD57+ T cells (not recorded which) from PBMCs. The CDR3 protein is CASSPGGGLFF. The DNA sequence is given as TGTGCCAGCAGCCCCGGGGGTGGGCTGTTTTTT. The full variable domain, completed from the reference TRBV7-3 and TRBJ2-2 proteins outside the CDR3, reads GAGVSQTPSNKVTEKGKYVELRCDPISGHTALYWYRQSLGQGPEFLIYFQGTGAADDSGLPNDRFFAVRPEGSVSTLKIQRTERGDSAVYLCASSPGGGLFFGEGSRLTVL.